This T cell receptor beta chain was sequenced in a study of CD8 T cells in Susac syndrome (dated 2019 in TCRdb). For the wider study: Repertoire sequencing was used to test whether CD8+ T cell activation and differentiation in Susac syndrome was antigen driven. The clonality of the CD8+ T cell repertoire was compared across over 10 healthy donors, about 14 Susac syndrome patients and under 19 multiple sclerosis patients.

V has 5 bases trimmed and J has 5 bases trimmed; junction bases matching no gene number 6. Reading from cysteine to phenylalanine, the CDR3 counts 15 amino acids. Kept here is only the CDR3 DNA, which spans 45 bases and is read in frame from base 1. CDR1 and CDR2 are drawn from the germline V gene: SGHNT, YENEEA. Peripheral blood CD8+ and CD4+ T cells from healthy donors, Susac syndrome patients and multiple sclerosis patients were profiled using high-throughput TCR beta sequencing. Healthy donors were included as age- and sex-matched controls. Bulk CD8+ and CD4+ T cells were purified magnetically by negative isolation, whereas CD8+ TEMRA cells were enriched by FACS. Blood was collected in EDTA tubes and processed within 24 hours, with PBMCs isolated through density gradient centrifugation. PBMCs intended for TCR sequencing were cryopreserved in liquid nitrogen and thawed later in a water bath at 37 degrees C. The sorted or isolated CD4+, CD8+ and CD8+ TEMRA cells had a purity of 90% or higher.

Regarding this clonotype: Its antigen is still unknown. No base qualities exist here, and no much larger clone lies one base off it.

The study at large found these results: The number of individuals in the TCR sequencing and HLA analysis was acknowledged as relatively small.

RNA was extracted with the RNeasy kit and about 0.5 to 1 ug was reverse transcribed using random hexamers. The immunoSEQ multiplex PCR assay, which covers 54 Vbeta and 13 Jbeta segments, was used to amplify TCR beta CDR3 regions. Bias from PCR amplification was corrected by using a synthetic template baseline for primer optimization and for computational correction. Regarding the original processing steps: Reads were annotated to V, D and J genes according to IMGT and were analyzed with immunoSEQ Analyzer, with only productive sequences retained. To calculate clonality, Shannon entropy was normalized by log2 of the number of productive unique sequences and then subtracted from one. For each patient and control, public and private clones were evaluated among the 100 most prevalent clones. Susac-specific clones were defined as absent from healthy and MS cohorts, 850 to 1,300 published viral clones and other ImmuneACCESS disease sequences. TCRdb's own reprocessing of the public reads used fastp at Q25 and MiXCR and kept productive beta chains. Every entry covers one CDR3 protein and lists the most common genes and DNA from its rows. TCRdb's processing, not the authors' own work, is the source of the V and J calls. The sample table contains approximately 75,000 distinct CDR3 sequences; only one count was recorded for just under 95% of them. The biggest ten clones account for 0.24% of the sample.

The source material was CD8+ T cells from PBMCs. The chain uses TRBV11-3 and TRBJ2-2, with 9 junctional bases fitting TRBD1. This receptor was obtained from a human donor in good health. The CDR3 is CASSPRTGETGELFF. The nucleotides read TGTGCCAGCAGCCCGCGGACAGGGGAAACCGGGGAGCTGTTTTTT.